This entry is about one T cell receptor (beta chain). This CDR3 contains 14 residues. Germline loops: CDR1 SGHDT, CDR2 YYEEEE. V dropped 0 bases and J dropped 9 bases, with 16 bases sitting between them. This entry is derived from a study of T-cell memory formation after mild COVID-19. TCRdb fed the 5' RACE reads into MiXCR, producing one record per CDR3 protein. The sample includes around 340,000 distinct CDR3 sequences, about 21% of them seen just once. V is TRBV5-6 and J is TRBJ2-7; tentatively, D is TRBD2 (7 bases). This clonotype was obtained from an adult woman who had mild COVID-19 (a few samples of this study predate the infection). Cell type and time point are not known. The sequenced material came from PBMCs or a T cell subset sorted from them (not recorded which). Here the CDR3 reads CASSLEGGGLGQYF. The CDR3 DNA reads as TGTGCCAGCAGCTTGGAAGGGGGAGGGCTTGGGCAGTACTTC. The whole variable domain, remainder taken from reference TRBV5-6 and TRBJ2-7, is DAGVTQSPTHLIKTRGQQVTLRCSPKSGHDTVSWYQQALGQGPQFIFQYYEEEERQRGNFPDRFSGHQFPNYSSELNVNALLLGDSALYLCASSLEGGGLGQYFGPGTRLTVT.